What follows are 18 T cell receptor beta chains derived from one specimen sequenced in a study of cytomegalovirus exposure and HLA in healthy donors (dated by TCRdb to about 2017). The library relied on the immunoSEQ multiplex PCR assay. For the multiplex PCR, a mixture combining 60 forward primers for TCR Vbeta segments and 13 reverse primers for TCR Jbeta segments was used. TCRdb re-hosts the immuneACCESS table, in-frame sequences only. Its copies lack some clones; in the studies checked, an unresolved V gene accounts for under half of them, and the cause for the rest is not known. This sample has fewer than 90,000 clones in its table, and around 70% of those were observed once. The top ten clonotypes cover around a tenth of the sample. The sample consisted of PBMCs. These receptors all stem from a woman between 50 and 59 years old in good health and CMV-seropositive.

V usage is TRBV7-9 and J usage is TRBJ1-6, with 9 bases lining up with TRBD1. The CDR3 totals 15 residues. Germline-derived CDR1 and CDR2 are SEHNR and FQNEAQ (reference sequence). V was pared by 3 bases and J by 6 bases, with 3 bases of the junction left unmatched. CDR3 residues: CASSFRTGVNSPLHF. CDR3 coding DNA: TGTGCCAGCAGCTTCCGGACAGGGGTTAATTCACCCCTCCACTTT.

V and J are TRBV28 and TRBJ2-3; weak D call: TRBD2 (5 bases). CDR1 is MDHEN and CDR2 is SYDVKM in the germline V gene. V lost 9 bases to trimming and J lost 1 base, with 14 bases between them. There are 14 residues in the CDR3. The CDR3 sequence: CASVRGRGTDTQYF. The CDR3, as DNA: TGTGCCAGTGTTCGGGGAAGGGGCACAGATACGCAGTATTTT.

In its sample, this clone was seen once. This rearrangement joins TRBV12-5 to TRBJ2-2; TRBD2 matches at 8 bases. CDR1 is LGHNT, CDR2 FRNRAP, per germline. This CDR3 contains 12 residues. Trimming removed 6 bases from V and 7 bases from J; junction bases left unmatched: 1. The DNA for the CDR3 is TGTGCTAGTGGCCGGGAGGGCGGGGAGCTGTTTTTT. It codes for CASGREGGELFF.

This clone was recorded many times. J is TRBJ2-7 and V is TRBV25-1; D is perhaps TRBD2 (5 bases). Deletions cut 5 bases from V and 6 bases from J, with 14 bases between. CDR1 and CDR2 (germline): MGHDK, SYGVNS. The CDR3 length is 13 residues. The CDR3 is CASSYGFAGEQYF. CDR3 DNA sequence: TGTGCCAGCAGTTACGGTTTTGCGGGCGAGCAGTACTTC.

Turning to this clone: The germline gene is not matched at one end of the junction; a read error may be the cause. Here the CDR3 reads CSSSQMTGINEQYF. The CDR3, as DNA: TGTTCCAGCAGCCAGATGACAGGGATCAACGAGCAGTACTTC. The rearrangement joins TRBV7-9 to TRBJ2-7, with TRBD1 matching 7 bases. CDR3 length: 14 residues. The V gene's germline CDR1 is SEHNR and CDR2 FQNEAQ (reference sequence).

The chain couples TRBV25-1 to TRBJ1-2; D call uncertain. CDR3 size: 13 residues. The ends were cut back, 6 bases at V and 10 bases at J, with 18 bases in the middle. Germline V lookup: CDR1 MGHDK, CDR2 SYGVNS. CDR3 region: CASSPGPISDYTF. In DNA, the CDR3 is TGTGCCAGCAGCCCGGGTCCGATATCAGACTACACCTTC.

The rearrangement uses TRBV7-2 and TRBJ2-2; 8 nucleotides agree with TRBD1. The CDR3 totals 16 residues. Germline V lookup: CDR1 SGHTA, CDR2 FQGNSA. V shed 5 bases and J 9 bases; nucleotides not matched to a gene: 14. The CDR3 is CASSATGGSPPRELFF. The CDR3 nucleotides read TGTGCCAGCAGCGCCACAGGGGGATCACCTCCTCGGGAGCTGTTTTTT.

This chain joins TRBV21-1 and TRBJ1-4; TRBD1, the table's D call, lacks a check against the DNA. TRBV21-1 is a pseudogene locus. There are 14 residues in the CDR3. CDR3 region: CASTFGTGDEKLFF. CDR3 sequence (DNA): TGTGCCAGCACCTTCGGGACAGGCGATGAAAAACTGTTTTTT.

The chain couples TRBV7-8 to TRBJ2-7; TRBD1 agrees at 9 bases. Trimming removed 1 base from V and 3 bases from J; junction bases left unmatched: 7. The CDR3 is made up of 16 amino acids. Germline V lookup: CDR1 SGHVS, CDR2 FQNEAQ. CDR3 loop: CASSLGGTGSHYEQYF. CDR3 bases: TGTGCCAGCAGCTTAGGTGGGACAGGGAGTCACTACGAGCAGTACTTC.

This chain links TRBV7-6 with TRBJ2-7; D perhaps matches TRBD2 (5 bases). This CDR3 comprises 13 residues. V was trimmed by 4 bases and J by 7 bases, leaving 14 bases between them. Germline CDR1 and CDR2: SGHVS and FNYEAQ. CDR3 nucleotide sequence: TGTGCCAGCAGCTCGCAGGAGGTTGGGGAGCAGTACTTC. This gives the protein CASSSQEVGEQYF.

The chain carries TRBV7-3 and TRBJ2-1; 8 nucleotides match TRBD2. The germline CDR1 and CDR2 sequences are SGHTA and FQGTGA. With 5 bases clipped from V and 3 bases from J, the junction kept 6 bases outside the gene matches. This CDR3 is built from 15 residues. The CDR3 coding sequence is TGTGCCAGCAGCCCAGCGGGAGACGACTACAATGAGCAGTTCTTC. This encodes CASSPAGDDYNEQFF.

The chain joins TRBV28 to TRBJ2-5, with 7 positions matching TRBD1. The CDR3 consists of 14 residues. Per germline, CDR1 MDHEN and CDR2 SYDVKM. The ends lost 6 bases at V and 2 bases at J; junction bases unmatched: 6. This CDR3 is CASRRPGQQETQYF. As DNA, the CDR3 is TGTGCCAGCAGAAGACCGGGACAGCAAGAGACCCAGTACTTC.

This clone was recorded a few times. The chain joins TRBV19 to TRBJ1-2; D unclear. The CDR3 extends over 12 amino acids. The germline gives CDR1 LNHDA, CDR2 SQIVND (reference sequence). V gave up 6 bases and J gave up 2 bases, with 7 bases separating them. CDR3 DNA: TGTGCCAGTAGGCGGGGAAACTATGGCTACACCTTC. Its translation: CASRRGNYGYTF.

V is TRBV19 and J is TRBJ1-1, with 8 bases fitting TRBD1. CDR1 is LNHDA, CDR2 SQIVND, per germline (reference sequence). V gave up 3 bases and J gave up 7 bases; unmatched junction bases: 4. The CDR3 extends over 13 amino acids. This CDR3 is CASSITGGLEAFF. For the CDR3, the DNA is TGTGCCAGTAGTATTACAGGGGGGCTTGAAGCTTTCTTT.

The chain's CDR3 is CASSSLGGNTGELFF. DNA for the CDR3: TGTGCCAGCAGCTCCCTCGGGGGGAACACCGGGGAGCTGTTTTTT. The chain employs TRBV11-2 and TRBJ2-2; the D gene is possibly TRBD2 (6 bases). The length of the CDR3 is 15 residues. Trimming cost V 4 bases and J 1 base, with 10 bases left between them. Germline loops: CDR1 SGHAT, CDR2 FQNNGV.

This clone was picked up a small number of times. The V gene is TRBV5-4, the J gene TRBJ1-2; D may be TRBD1 (6 bases). Germline V CDR1 and CDR2: SGHNT, YYREEE (reference sequence). The CDR3 length is 16 residues. The ends were cut back, 1 base at V and 1 base at J, with 14 bases in the middle. The CDR3 protein is CASSLLKGQLNYGYTF. The CDR3 DNA reads as TGTGCCAGCAGCTTGCTGAAGGGACAACTTAACTATGGCTACACCTTC.

V and J are TRBV19 and TRBJ1-5; weak D call: TRBD1 (5 bases). The CDR3 extends over 15 amino acids. CDR1 and CDR2 from the germline V gene are LNHDA and SQIVND (reference sequence). V was clipped by 4 bases and J by 7 bases, with 17 bases between them. The CDR3 bases are TGTGCCAGTAGTAGGACGATAGGGGCCTTCCAGCCCCAGCATTTT. It codes for CASSRTIGAFQPQHF.

The rearrangement uses TRBV2 and TRBJ2-7; TRBD1 might be the D (5 bases). Germline-derived CDR1 and CDR2 are SNHLY and FYNNEI. The CDR3 sequence is 13 residues long. V dropped 6 bases and J dropped 0 bases, with 9 bases sitting between them. In nucleotides, the CDR3 is TGTGCCAGCAGAATAGACAGCTCCTACGAGCAGTACTTC. Its translation is CASRIDSSYEQYF.